This TCR beta chain was captured in a study of T cell responses to AZD1222 COVID-19 vaccine. V was clipped by 2 bases and J by 2 bases, with 6 bases between them. Germline V CDR1 and CDR2: GTSNPN, SVGIG (reference sequence). This CDR3 is 12 amino acids long. TCRdb's table, derived via immunoSEQ multiplex PCR, lists solely in-frame clones and lacks some. The sample gives around 150,000 clones, roughly 89% of which show up once; 6.5% to 8% is in the top ten. Details on this clone: Its antigen is as yet unknown.

Regarding the study as a whole: Donors, mostly white British, included more females; clonal diversity was possibly underestimated. Repertoire sampling happened only post peak T cell response. The span of vaccine-associated CD4 TCRs extended across spike, with dominance at 160-218 and 743-854.

The chain is built from TRBV30 and TRBJ1-1; D gene ambiguous. The sequence was obtained from an adult who received the MenACWY meningococcal vaccine as a control. Here the sequenced sample was peripheral blood, taken 28 days after the second dose of the MenACWY control vaccine. The CDR3 sequence: CAWSTANTEAFF. The CDR3 DNA sequence: TGTGCCTGGAGTACGGCCAACACTGAAGCTTTCTTT.